This T cell receptor beta chain was documented in a study of cytomegalovirus exposure and HLA in healthy donors. Study overall: Of roughly 400 genotyped donors, 70% to 85% clustered with self-reported Caucasian donors.

Findings and caveats of the study: Within the data, a cluster of highly shared sequence variants was likely a sequencing artifact. Later examination showed HLA-associated TCR beta chains had greater clonal expansion than equally common others. Reports state that TCR beta sequences accurately predicted most subjects' HLA-A and HLA-B alleles.

Germline values: CDR1 SGHTA, CDR2 FQGNSA. V shed 4 bases, J shed 0 bases, and the junction held 2 bases outside the gene matches. The CDR3 runs to 15 residues. In regard to this clone: Antigen unknown.

The PCR made use of 60 Vbeta and 13 Jbeta primers. Data came from immunoSEQ multiplex PCR; TCRdb stores just in-frame clones and leaves some out. The table has roughly 92,000 clones, about four fifths seen once. The chain links TRBV7-2 to TRBJ2-7; 11 positions match TRBD2. Sequencing was carried out using PBMCs. The origin of this receptor is a man aged 50 or older in good health and CMV-seropositive. This CDR3 reads CASSSGTSGSYEQYF. The DNA for the CDR3 is TGTGCCAGCAGCTCCGGGACTAGCGGCTCCTACGAGCAGTACTTC.